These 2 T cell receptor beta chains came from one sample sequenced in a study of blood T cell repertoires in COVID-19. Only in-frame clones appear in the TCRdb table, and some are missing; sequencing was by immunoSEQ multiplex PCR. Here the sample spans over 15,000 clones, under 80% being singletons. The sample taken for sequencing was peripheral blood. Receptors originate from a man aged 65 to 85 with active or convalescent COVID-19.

CDR3 sequence (DNA): TGTGCCAGTTCGGGACAGGGGAACTATGGCTACACCTTC. Translated, it gives CASSGQGNYGYTF. The genes are TRBV6-5 and TRBJ1-2, with 10 bases fitting TRBD1. Trimming at V came to 9 bases and at J to 2 bases, leaving 3 bases not matched to a gene. This CDR3 region has 13 residues. Germline assignment: CDR1 MNHEY and CDR2 SVGAGI.

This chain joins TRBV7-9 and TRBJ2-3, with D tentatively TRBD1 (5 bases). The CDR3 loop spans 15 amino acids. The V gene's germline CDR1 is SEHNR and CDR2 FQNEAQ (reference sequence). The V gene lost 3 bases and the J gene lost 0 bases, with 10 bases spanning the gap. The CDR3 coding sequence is TGTGCCAGCAGCTTGGGTAGACAGAGCACAGATACGCAGTATTTT. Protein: CASSLGRQSTDTQYF.